This T cell receptor beta chain was found in a study of metastatic and nonmetastatic thyroid tumors. The CDR3 spans 15 residues. The germline CDR1 and CDR2 sequences are MNHNS and SASEGT. V shed 1 base and J 4 bases; nucleotides not matched to a gene: 5. TCRdb used MiXCR to call clones anew from the PCR reads. The data show several thousand clones, about a third seen once. The entire patient cohort was treatment-naive prior to thyroid surgery. The sequence derives from a male donor with papillary thyroid cancer or a benign thyroid nodule (not recorded which). Some clones in this sample may be carry-over from other donors' samples. Sequencing was performed on adjacent normal tissue. The rearrangement links TRBV6-1 to TRBJ2-7; TRBD2 matches at 9 bases. The CDR3 DNA sequence: TGTGCCAGCAGTGAAGAGGAGACTAGCGGATACGAGCAGTACTTC. This gives the protein CASSEEETSGYEQYF.